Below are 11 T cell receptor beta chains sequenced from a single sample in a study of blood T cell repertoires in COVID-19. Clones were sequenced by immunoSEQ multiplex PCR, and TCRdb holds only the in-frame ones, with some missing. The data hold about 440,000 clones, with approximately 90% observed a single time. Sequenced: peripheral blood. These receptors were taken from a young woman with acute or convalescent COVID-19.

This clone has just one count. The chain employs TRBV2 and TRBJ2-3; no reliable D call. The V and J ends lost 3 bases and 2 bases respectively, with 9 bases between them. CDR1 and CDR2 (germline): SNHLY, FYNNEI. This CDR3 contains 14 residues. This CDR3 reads CASSDGWYTDTQYF. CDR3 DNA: TGTGCCAGCAGTGACGGGTGGTACACAGATACGCAGTATTTT.

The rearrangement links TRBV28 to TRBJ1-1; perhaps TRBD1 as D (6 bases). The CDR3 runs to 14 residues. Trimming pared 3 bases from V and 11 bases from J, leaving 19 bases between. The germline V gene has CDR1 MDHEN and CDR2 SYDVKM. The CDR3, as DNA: TGTGCCAGCAGTTTGGGCCTTGGGGGCGGGAGGGCTTTCTTT. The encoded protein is CASSLGLGGGRAFF.

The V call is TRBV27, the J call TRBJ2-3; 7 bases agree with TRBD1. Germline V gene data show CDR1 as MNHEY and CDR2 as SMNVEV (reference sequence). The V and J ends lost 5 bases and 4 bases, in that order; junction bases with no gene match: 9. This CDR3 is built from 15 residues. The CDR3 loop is CASSHGDRRADTQYF. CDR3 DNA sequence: TGTGCCAGCAGTCACGGGGACAGACGGGCAGATACGCAGTATTTT.

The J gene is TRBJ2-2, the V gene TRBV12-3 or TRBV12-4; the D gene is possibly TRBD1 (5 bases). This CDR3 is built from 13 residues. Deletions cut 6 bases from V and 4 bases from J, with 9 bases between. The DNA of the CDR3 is TGTGCCAGCAGGGGGCCCGGCACCGGGGAGCTGTTTTTT. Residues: CASRGPGTGELFF.

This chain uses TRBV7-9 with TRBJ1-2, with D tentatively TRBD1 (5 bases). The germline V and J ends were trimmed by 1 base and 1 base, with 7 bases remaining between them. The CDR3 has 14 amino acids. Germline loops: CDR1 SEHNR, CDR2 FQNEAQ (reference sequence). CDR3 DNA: TGTGCCAGCAGCTTAGTGGGGGGTAACTATGGCTACACCTTC. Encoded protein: CASSLVGGNYGYTF.

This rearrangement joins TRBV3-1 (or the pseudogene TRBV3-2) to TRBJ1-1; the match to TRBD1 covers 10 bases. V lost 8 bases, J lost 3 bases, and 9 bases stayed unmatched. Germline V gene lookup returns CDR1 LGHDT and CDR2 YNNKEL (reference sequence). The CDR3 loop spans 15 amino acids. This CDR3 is CASRNDRGPYTEAFF. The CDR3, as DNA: TGTGCCAGCCGAAACGACAGGGGGCCGTACACTGAAGCTTTCTTT.

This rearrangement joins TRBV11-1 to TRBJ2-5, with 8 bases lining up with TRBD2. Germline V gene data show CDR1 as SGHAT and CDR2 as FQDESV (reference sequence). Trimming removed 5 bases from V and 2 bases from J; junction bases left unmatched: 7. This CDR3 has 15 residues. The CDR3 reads CASSDLERGQETQYF. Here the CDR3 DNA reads TGTGCCAGCAGCGACCTCGAGCGGGGGCAAGAGACCCAGTACTTC.

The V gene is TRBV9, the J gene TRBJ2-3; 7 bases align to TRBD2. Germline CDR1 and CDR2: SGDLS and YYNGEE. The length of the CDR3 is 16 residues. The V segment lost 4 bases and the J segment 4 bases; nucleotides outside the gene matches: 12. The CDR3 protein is CASSPPREVGSDTQYF. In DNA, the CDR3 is TGTGCCAGCAGCCCTCCTCGGGAGGTGGGGTCAGATACGCAGTATTTT.

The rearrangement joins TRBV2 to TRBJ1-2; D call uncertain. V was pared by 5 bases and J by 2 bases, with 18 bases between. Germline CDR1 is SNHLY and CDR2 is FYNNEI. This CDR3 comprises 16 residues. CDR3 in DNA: TGTGCCAGCAGTCGATCGTGGGTGAGCGGAAACTATGGCTACACCTTC. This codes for CASSRSWVSGNYGYTF.

CDR3 in amino acids: CASSSSGVADTQYF. Written as DNA, the CDR3 is TGTGCCAGCAGTTCTAGCGGGGTGGCAGATACGCAGTATTTT. The V call is TRBV11-2, the J call TRBJ2-3, with 9 bases identical to TRBD2. CDR1 and CDR2 (germline): SGHAT, FQNNGV. J gave up 4 bases and V 6 bases, and 5 bases lay outside the gene matches. The CDR3 is 14 amino acids. The full variable domain, rest sourced from reference TRBV11-2 and TRBJ2-3, is EAGVAQSPRYKIIEKRQSVAFWCNPISGHATLYWYQQILGQGPKLLIQFQNNGVVDDSQLPKDRFSAERLKGVDSTLKIQPAKLEDSAVYLCASSSSGVADTQYFGPGTRLTVL.

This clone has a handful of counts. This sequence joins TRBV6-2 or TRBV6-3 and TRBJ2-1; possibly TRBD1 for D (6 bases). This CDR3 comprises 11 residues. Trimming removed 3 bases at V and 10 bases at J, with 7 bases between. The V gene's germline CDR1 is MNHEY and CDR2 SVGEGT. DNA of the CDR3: TGTGCCAGCAGTTATGGGACAGAGCAGTTCTTC. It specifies CASSYGTEQFF.